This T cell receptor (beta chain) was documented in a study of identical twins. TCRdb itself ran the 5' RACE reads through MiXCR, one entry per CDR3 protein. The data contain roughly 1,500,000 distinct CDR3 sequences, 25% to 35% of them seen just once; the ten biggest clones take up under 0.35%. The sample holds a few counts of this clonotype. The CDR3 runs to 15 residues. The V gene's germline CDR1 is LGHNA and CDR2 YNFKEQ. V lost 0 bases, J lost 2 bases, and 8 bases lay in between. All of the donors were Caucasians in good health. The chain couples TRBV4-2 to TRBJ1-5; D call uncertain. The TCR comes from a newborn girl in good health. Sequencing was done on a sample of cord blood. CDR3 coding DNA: TGTGCCAGCAGCCAAGAGTGGGGTGGCAATCAGCCCCAGCATTTT. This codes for CASSQEWGGNQPQHF.